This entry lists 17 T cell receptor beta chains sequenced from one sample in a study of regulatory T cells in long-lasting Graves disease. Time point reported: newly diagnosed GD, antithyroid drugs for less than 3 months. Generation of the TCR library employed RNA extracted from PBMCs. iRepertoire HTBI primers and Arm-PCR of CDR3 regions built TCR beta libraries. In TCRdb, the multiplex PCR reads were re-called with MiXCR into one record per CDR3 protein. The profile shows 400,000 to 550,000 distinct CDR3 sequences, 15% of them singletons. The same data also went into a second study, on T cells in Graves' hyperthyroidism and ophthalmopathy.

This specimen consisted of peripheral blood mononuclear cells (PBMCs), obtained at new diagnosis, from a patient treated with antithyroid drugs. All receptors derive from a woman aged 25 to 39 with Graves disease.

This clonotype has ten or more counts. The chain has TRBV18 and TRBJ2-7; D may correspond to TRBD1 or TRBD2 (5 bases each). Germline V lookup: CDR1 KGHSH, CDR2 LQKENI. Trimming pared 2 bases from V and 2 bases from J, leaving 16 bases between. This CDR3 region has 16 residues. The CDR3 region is CASSPVGDPEAYEQYF. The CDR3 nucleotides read TGTGCCAGCTCACCAGTAGGGGACCCAGAGGCCTACGAGCAGTACTTC.

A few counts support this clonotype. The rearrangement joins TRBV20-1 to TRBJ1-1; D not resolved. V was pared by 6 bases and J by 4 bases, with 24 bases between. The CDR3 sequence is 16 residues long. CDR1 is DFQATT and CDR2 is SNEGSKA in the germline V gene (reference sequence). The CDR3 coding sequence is TGCAGTGCCGGCCTCTCCTCCGGCCCGCTTTCCACTGAAGCTTTCTTT. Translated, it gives CSAGLSSGPLSTEAFF.

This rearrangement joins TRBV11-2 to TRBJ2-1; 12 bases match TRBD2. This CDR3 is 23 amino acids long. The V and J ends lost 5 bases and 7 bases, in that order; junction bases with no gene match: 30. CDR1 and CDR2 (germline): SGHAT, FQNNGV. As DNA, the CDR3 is TGTGCCAGCAGCCAAACGGGGCAGGGGCCGCAGTCTAGCGGGAGGGCCCGTGGGAATGAGCAGTTCTTC. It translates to CASSQTGQGPQSSGRARGNEQFF.

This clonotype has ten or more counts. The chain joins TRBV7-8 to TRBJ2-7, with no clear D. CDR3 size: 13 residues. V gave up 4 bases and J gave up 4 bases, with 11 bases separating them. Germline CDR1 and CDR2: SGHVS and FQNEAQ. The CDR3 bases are TGTGCCAGCAGCTCCGTTACCATATACGAGCAGTACTTC. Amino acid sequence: CASSSVTIYEQYF.

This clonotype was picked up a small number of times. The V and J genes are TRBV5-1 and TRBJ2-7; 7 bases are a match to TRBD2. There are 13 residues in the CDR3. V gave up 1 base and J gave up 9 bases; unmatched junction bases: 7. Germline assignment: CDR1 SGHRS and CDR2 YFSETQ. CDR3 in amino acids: CASSLQRDGWQYF. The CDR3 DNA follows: TGCGCCAGCAGCTTGCAGCGGGATGGATGGCAGTACTTC.

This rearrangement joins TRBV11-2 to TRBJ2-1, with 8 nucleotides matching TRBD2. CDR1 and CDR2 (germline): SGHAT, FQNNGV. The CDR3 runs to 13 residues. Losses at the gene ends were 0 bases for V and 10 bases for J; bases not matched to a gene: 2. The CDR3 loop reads CASSLDPGGEQFF. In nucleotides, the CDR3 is TGTGCCAGCAGCTTAGATCCGGGAGGGGAGCAGTTCTTC. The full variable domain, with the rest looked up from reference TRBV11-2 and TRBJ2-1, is EAGVAQSPRYKIIEKRQSVAFWCNPISGHATLYWYQQILGQGPKLLIQFQNNGVVDDSQLPKDRFSAERLKGVDSTLKIQPAKLEDSAVYLCASSLDPGGEQFFGPGTRLTVL.

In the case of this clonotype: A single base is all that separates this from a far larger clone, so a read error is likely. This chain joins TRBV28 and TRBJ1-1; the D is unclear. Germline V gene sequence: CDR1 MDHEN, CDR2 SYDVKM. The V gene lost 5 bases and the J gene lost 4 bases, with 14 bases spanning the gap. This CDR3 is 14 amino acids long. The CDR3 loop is CASSEDGGSTEAFF. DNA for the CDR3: TGTGCCAGCAGTGAAGACGGCGGTAGCACTGAAGCTTTCTTT.

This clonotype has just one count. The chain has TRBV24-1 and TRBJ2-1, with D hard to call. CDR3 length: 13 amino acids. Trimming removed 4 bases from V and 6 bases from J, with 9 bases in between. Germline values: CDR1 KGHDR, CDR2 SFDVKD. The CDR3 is CATSELDGNEQFF. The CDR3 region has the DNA TGTGCCACCAGTGAACTGGACGGCAATGAGCAGTTCTTC.

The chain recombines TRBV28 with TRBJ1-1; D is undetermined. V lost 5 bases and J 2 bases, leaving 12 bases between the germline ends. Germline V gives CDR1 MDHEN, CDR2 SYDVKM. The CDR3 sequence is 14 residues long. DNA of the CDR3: TGTGCCAGCAGTCGCCCTATTGGTAACACTGAAGCTTTCTTT. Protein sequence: CASSRPIGNTEAFF.

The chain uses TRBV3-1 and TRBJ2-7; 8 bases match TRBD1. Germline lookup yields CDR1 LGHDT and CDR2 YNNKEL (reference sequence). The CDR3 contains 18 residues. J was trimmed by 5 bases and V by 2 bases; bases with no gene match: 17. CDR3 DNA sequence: TGTGCCAGCAGCCAATCCAAGGGACCGAGACAGGGGAGCCACGAGCAGTACTTC. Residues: CASSQSKGPRQGSHEQYF.

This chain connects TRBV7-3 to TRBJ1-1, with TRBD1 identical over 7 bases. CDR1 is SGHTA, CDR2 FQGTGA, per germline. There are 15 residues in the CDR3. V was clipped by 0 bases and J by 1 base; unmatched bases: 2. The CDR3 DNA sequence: TGTGCCAGCAGCTTAACCCACAGGGGGAACACTGAAGCTTTCTTT. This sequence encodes CASSLTHRGNTEAFF.

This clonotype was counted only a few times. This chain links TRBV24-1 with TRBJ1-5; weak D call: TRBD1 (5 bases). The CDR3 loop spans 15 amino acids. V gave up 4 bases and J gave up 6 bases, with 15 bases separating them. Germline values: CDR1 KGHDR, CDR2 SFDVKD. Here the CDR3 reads CATSDSEGPSQPQHF. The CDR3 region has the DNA TGTGCCACCAGTGACTCCGAGGGGCCCTCTCAGCCCCAGCATTTT.

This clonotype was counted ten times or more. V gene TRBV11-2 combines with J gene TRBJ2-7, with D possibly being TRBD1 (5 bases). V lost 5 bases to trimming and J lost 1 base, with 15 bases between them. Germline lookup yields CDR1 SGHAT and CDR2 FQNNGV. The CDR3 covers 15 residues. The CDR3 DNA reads TGTGCCAGCAGCCCCCAGGGTGTTTTATCCTACGAGCAGTACTTC. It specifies CASSPQGVLSYEQYF.

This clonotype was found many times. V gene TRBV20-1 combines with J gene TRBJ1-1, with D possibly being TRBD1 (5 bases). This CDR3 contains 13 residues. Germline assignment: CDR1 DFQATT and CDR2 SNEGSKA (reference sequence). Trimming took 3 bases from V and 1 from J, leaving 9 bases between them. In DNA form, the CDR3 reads TGCAGTGCTAGCTGGGGGGGGAACACTGAAGCTTTCTTT. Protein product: CSASWGGNTEAFF.

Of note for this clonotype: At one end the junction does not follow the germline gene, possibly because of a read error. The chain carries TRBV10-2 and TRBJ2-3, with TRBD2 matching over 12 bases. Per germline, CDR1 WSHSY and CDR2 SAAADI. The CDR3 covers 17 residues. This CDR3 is CASSEFPGLAGEDTQYF. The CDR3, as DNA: TGCGCCAGCAGCGAGTTTCCGGGACTAGCGGGTGAAGATACGCAGTATTTT.

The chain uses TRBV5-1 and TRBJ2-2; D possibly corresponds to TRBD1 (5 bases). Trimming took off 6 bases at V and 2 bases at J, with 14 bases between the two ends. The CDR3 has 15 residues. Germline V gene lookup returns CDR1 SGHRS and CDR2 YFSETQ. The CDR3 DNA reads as TGCGCCAGCACCCTGGGGCAGGGAAACACCGGGGAGCTGTTTTTT. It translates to CASTLGQGNTGELFF.

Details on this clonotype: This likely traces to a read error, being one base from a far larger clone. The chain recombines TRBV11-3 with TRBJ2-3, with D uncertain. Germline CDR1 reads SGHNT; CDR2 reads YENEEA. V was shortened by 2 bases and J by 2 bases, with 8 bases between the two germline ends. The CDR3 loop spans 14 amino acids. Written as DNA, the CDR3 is TGTGCCAGCAGCTTAAGGCAGATCACAGATACGCAGTATTTT. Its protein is CASSLRQITDTQYF.